This TCR beta chain was documented in a study of response to subunit inactivated influenza vaccine. TCRdb redid the calling of the RT-PCR reads with MiXCR, one entry per CDR3 protein. The sample lists 650,000 or so distinct CDR3 sequences; 11% to 15% were seen once. This clonotype has a single count. Germline assignment: CDR1 SGHTA and CDR2 FQGNSA. V lost 6 bases and J 3 bases, leaving 21 bases between the germline ends. The CDR3 spans 16 residues. Specimen: PBMCs from blood, collected roughly 2 weeks before vaccination. This TCR came from a man aged 45-65 years who received an inactivated influenza vaccine. The chain joins TRBV7-2 to TRBJ2-7; D remains ambiguous. The CDR3 region is CASRTSAASSFYEQYF. CDR3 DNA sequence: TGTGCCAGCAGGACCTCGGCCGCGAGCTCGTTCTACGAGCAGTACTTC.